This T cell receptor beta chain appears in the sequencing data of a study of CD8 T cells in cerebrospinal fluid in Alzheimer's disease. Across the whole study: Clonal expansion of CSF T cells was measured with plate-based and droplet-based single-cell sequencing.

Considering frequency, this clonotype is medium-sized. No participant had an acute infectious disease, and all were physically fit. CDR1 is SGHTA, CDR2 FQGNSA, per germline. This CDR3 has 15 amino acids. Following a re-call of the 10x single-cell sequencing reads, TCRdb has one entry per CDR3 protein and lacks DNA. Seen in this sample are 1,500 to 2,000 distinct CDR3 sequences; the ten most common clones hold roughly 10%. This chain joins TRBV7-2 and TRBJ2-7; the D call from TCRdb, TRBD1, cannot be confirmed without DNA. The sequenced material came from cerebrospinal fluid. This TCR was sampled from a human donor in good health. The CDR3 region is CASSLAALHEGEQYF.